This TCR beta chain was sequenced during a study of T cell changes during pregnancy in multiple sclerosis. The CDR3 spans 22 residues. In germline, CDR1 is SGHDN, CDR2 FVKESK. The V and J ends lost 0 bases and 0 bases, in that order; junction bases with no gene match: 17. The data were produced by immunoSEQ multiplex PCR, yet TCRdb's version contains in-frame clones alone and is incomplete. The data show more than 70,000 clones, 85% to 95% seen once. The receptor's source is a female donor with multiple sclerosis, enrolled in a pregnancy study. V and J are TRBV14 and TRBJ2-1, with 10 bases lining up with TRBD2. The sample here was peripheral blood, taken before pregnancy. The CDR3 coding sequence is TGTGCCAGCAGCCAAGATCTCCGTGGGACTAGCGCGGGAGCTTCCTCCTACAATGAGCAGTTCTTC. Protein sequence: CASSQDLRGTSAGASSYNEQFF.